The next 31 T cell receptor beta chains were all read from a single sample in a study of T cells in localized non-small cell lung cancer. TCRdb keeps only in-frame clones here, not all; method: immunoSEQ multiplex PCR. Of roughly 39,000 clones in the sample, 79% are singletons; the top ten hold about 32%. The sample was PBMCs, taken before any cancer treatment. The receptors were sampled from a woman aged 35 to 75 with stage II squamous cell lung carcinoma.

The rearrangement uses TRBV5-8 and TRBJ1-4, with a tentative D call TRBD1 (6 bases). Trimming cost V 0 bases and J 0 bases, with 12 bases left between them. Looked up from germline, CDR1 is SGHTS and CDR2 is YDEGEE. CDR3 length: 17 amino acids. The CDR3 reads CASSLGMDRPTNEKLFF. In nucleotides, the CDR3 is TGTGCCAGCAGCTTGGGGATGGACAGACCAACTAATGAAAAACTGTTTTTT.

V gene TRBV7-6 combines with J gene TRBJ2-5; D not resolved. The CDR3 spans 13 residues. The V gene's germline CDR1 is SGHVS and CDR2 FNYEAQ. The germline V and J ends were trimmed by 3 bases and 5 bases, with 10 bases remaining between them. The CDR3 DNA reads TGTGCCAGCAGCTTGTCTCCAGCGGAGACCCAGTACTTC. It yields the protein CASSLSPAETQYF.

The chain links TRBV6-5 to TRBJ1-4; D is possibly TRBD1 (5 bases). The V end was cut by 4 bases, the J end by 0 bases, with 9 bases between. Germline CDR1 is MNHEY and CDR2 is SVGAGI. The CDR3 extends over 15 amino acids. This CDR3 reads CASSFRQSTNEKLFF. The CDR3 DNA reads TGTGCCAGCAGTTTCCGACAGTCAACTAATGAAAAACTGTTTTTT.

The rearrangement joins TRBV2 to TRBJ2-3; D is unresolved. CDR1 is SNHLY and CDR2 is FYNNEI in the germline V gene. With 10 bases removed from V and 6 bases from J, the gap between germline ends came to 17 bases. The CDR3 sequence is 13 residues long. The CDR3 DNA sequence: TGTGCCATCCAGCCCGACTCGGCCGATACGCAGTATTTT. Protein product: CAIQPDSADTQYF.

V usage is TRBV28 and J usage is TRBJ2-7; D is possibly TRBD1 (5 bases). V was pared by 4 bases and J by 3 bases, with 13 bases between. The CDR3 runs to 14 residues. The germline V gene encodes CDR1 MDHEN and CDR2 SYDVKM. CDR3: CASSSPQGIYEQYF. CDR3 in DNA: TGTGCCAGCAGTTCCCCTCAGGGAATCTACGAGCAGTACTTC.

The chain carries TRBV27 and TRBJ2-2, with D possibly matching TRBD2 (6 bases). Germline CDR1 and CDR2: MNHEY and SMNVEV (reference sequence). This CDR3 has 16 amino acids. V was clipped by 4 bases and J by 4 bases, with 16 bases between them. The DNA of the CDR3 is TGTGCCAGCAGTTCTAGGACTACCCTTGGCACCGGGGAGCTGTTTTTT. Its protein product is CASSSRTTLGTGELFF.

CDR3 nucleotide sequence: TGTGCCAGCAGTTTAGGCGGCTACGAGCAGTACGTC. This codes for CASSLGGYEQYV. This rearrangement joins TRBV28 to TRBJ2-7, with no clear D. V was cut by 2 bases and J by 3 bases, with 5 bases left in between. The CDR3 spans 12 residues. The germline V gene has CDR1 MDHEN and CDR2 SYDVKM.

V is TRBV2 and J is TRBJ2-5, with TRBD1 as a possible D gene (6 bases). The CDR3 runs to 13 residues. Trimming took off 4 bases at V and 4 bases at J, with 10 bases between the two ends. Germline V CDR1 and CDR2: SNHLY, FYNNEI. The CDR3 spells CASSGQAVETQYF. The CDR3 nucleotides are TGTGCCAGCAGTGGACAGGCCGTAGAGACCCAGTACTTC.

The V gene is TRBV19, the J gene TRBJ2-2; D gene ambiguous. The CDR3 runs to 14 residues. The V end was cut by 5 bases, the J end by 4 bases, with 11 bases between. From germline, CDR1 is LNHDA and CDR2 SQIVND (reference sequence). The CDR3 spells CASSSEHLTGELFF. The CDR3 DNA reads as TGTGCCAGTAGTTCGGAACACCTCACCGGGGAGCTGTTTTTT.

This clone was detected once. This chain links TRBV19 with TRBJ1-6; D not certain. Between the trimmed V and J ends, which lost 4 bases and 5 bases, there was a span of 6 bases. Germline V gene lookup returns CDR1 LNHDA and CDR2 SQIVND (reference sequence). This CDR3 has 13 amino acids. CDR3 residues: CASSTVNNSPLHF. CDR3 coding DNA: TGTGCCAGTAGTACAGTCAATAATTCACCCCTCCACTTT.

Only a few counts were recorded for this clone. The chain recombines TRBV9 with TRBJ1-3; 7 bases line up with TRBD1. The CDR3 is 15 amino acids. Losses at the gene ends were 0 bases for V and 2 bases for J; bases not matched to a gene: 2. Germline-derived CDR1 and CDR2 are SGDLS and YYNGEE. CDR3 DNA sequence: TGTGCCAGCAGCGTAGATGACAGGGCTGGAAACACCATATATTTT. This gives the protein CASSVDDRAGNTIYF.

The chain employs TRBV18 and TRBJ2-5; TRBD2 matches 11 bases. The ends lost 2 bases at V and 2 bases at J; junction bases unmatched: 7. CDR1 is KGHSH and CDR2 is LQKENI in the germline V gene. The CDR3 extends over 17 amino acids. The CDR3 loop is CASSPGLAGGLQETQYF. Here the CDR3 DNA reads TGTGCCAGCTCACCAGGGCTAGCGGGGGGACTTCAAGAGACCCAGTACTTC.

The chain has TRBV11-3 and TRBJ2-1; D not resolved. V lost 5 bases, J lost 2 bases, and 13 bases lay in between. Germline-derived CDR1 and CDR2 are SGHNT and YENEEA. This CDR3 region has 15 residues. CDR3 sequence: CASSPQPDAYNEQFF. CDR3 in DNA: TGTGCCAGCAGCCCACAGCCCGATGCCTACAATGAGCAGTTCTTC. Combining the CDR3 with reference TRBV11-3 and TRBJ2-1 gives the whole variable domain EAGVVQSPRYKIIEKKQPVAFWCNPISGHNTLYWYLQNLGQGPELLIRYENEEAVDDSQLPKDRFSAERLKGVDSTLKIQPAELGDSAVYLCASSPQPDAYNEQFFGPGTRLTVL.

This clone was observed a single time. This sequence joins TRBV19 and TRBJ2-5, with TRBD2 matching over 7 bases. CDR3 size: 17 residues. V lost 3 bases to trimming and J lost 7 bases; unmatched junction nucleotides: 17. Germline CDR1 reads LNHDA; CDR2 reads SQIVND (reference sequence). CDR3 nucleotide sequence: TGTGCCAGTAGTATGCCCCTGGGCTCAGAATGGGGGGGGACCCAGTACTTC. This encodes CASSMPLGSEWGGTQYF.

The rearrangement uses TRBV5-1 and TRBJ2-3; 8 bases agree with TRBD2. The CDR3 length is 15 residues. Germline V gives CDR1 SGHRS, CDR2 YFSETQ. J gave up 2 bases and V 1 base, and 3 bases lay outside the gene matches. CDR3 coding DNA: TGCGCCAGCAGCTTGACTAGCGGATACACAGATACGCAGTATTTT. Amino acid sequence: CASSLTSGYTDTQYF.

V gene TRBV10-3 combines with J gene TRBJ1-1; D possibly corresponds to TRBD1 (6 bases). The length of the CDR3 is 14 residues. With 6 bases removed from V and 0 bases from J, the gap between germline ends came to 11 bases. The V gene's germline CDR1 is ENHRY and CDR2 SYGVKD. The CDR3 DNA reads TGTGCCATCAGCGGACAGCAAATGAACACTGAAGCTTTCTTT. Its translation is CAISGQQMNTEAFF.

This clone has only a few counts. V usage is TRBV15 and J usage is TRBJ1-6, with D maybe TRBD1 (6 bases). This CDR3 is built from 15 residues. CDR1 is LNHNV and CDR2 is YYDKDF in the germline V gene (reference sequence). Trimming removed 5 bases at V and 8 bases at J, with 16 bases between. The CDR3 bases are TGTGCCACCAGCGTTCTGGGACGGACAGATTCACCCCTCCACTTT. It codes for CATSVLGRTDSPLHF.

This clone is medium-sized in the sample. This chain uses TRBV5-8 with TRBJ2-7; D call uncertain. Trimming left V 0 bases short and J 6 bases short, with 4 bases between. CDR1 and CDR2 from the germline V gene are SGHTS and YDEGEE. CDR3 length: 11 residues. As DNA, the CDR3 is TGTGCCAGCAGCTTGGATTCCGAGCAGTACTTC. This sequence encodes CASSLDSEQYF.

The rearrangement links TRBV19 to TRBJ2-3; D is perhaps TRBD1 or TRBD2 (7 bases each). Germline lookup yields CDR1 LNHDA and CDR2 SQIVND (reference sequence). The CDR3 runs 14 residues. Trimming took 8 bases from V and 4 from J, leaving 16 bases between them. CDR3 DNA: TGTGCCAGTGAAGGACAGGCGGGGGCAGATACGCAGTATTTT. Translated, it gives CASEGQAGADTQYF.

V gene TRBV7-9 combines with J gene TRBJ2-2; 12 nucleotides agree with TRBD2. This CDR3 comprises 16 residues. After removal of 3 bases from V and 6 bases from J, the junction contained 5 bases not matched to a gene. Germline V gene sequence: CDR1 SEHNR, CDR2 FQNEAQ (reference sequence). The DNA of the CDR3 is TGTGCCAGCAGCTTTATCCTAGCGGGAGGGCCCGGGGAGCTGTTTTTT. Translated, it gives CASSFILAGGPGELFF.

The chain employs TRBV7-9 and TRBJ2-5; TRBD1 agrees at 7 bases. The CDR3 covers 14 residues. Germline CDR1 reads SEHNR; CDR2 reads FQNEAQ (reference sequence). V shed 2 bases and J 5 bases; nucleotides not matched to a gene: 5. The CDR3 loop reads CASSLFEGGETQYF. CDR3 nucleotides: TGTGCCAGCAGCTTATTCGAAGGGGGCGAGACCCAGTACTTC.

CDR3 nucleotides: TGCTTAATGGAGGGTTCCTATGGCTACACCTTC. Translating it yields CLMEGSYGYTF. V is TRBV20-1 and J is TRBJ1-2; D gene ambiguous. CDR3 length: 11 residues. CDR1 and CDR2 (germline): DFQATT, SNEGSKA (reference sequence).

This clone has just a few counts. The V gene is TRBV7-8, the J gene TRBJ1-1; tentatively, D is TRBD1 (6 bases). Trimming took off 2 bases at V and 3 bases at J, with 7 bases between the two ends. This CDR3 comprises 13 residues. Germline V lookup: CDR1 SGHVS, CDR2 FQNEAQ. CDR3 loop: CASSLRGDTEAFF. CDR3 bases: TGTGCCAGCAGCTTAAGGGGGGACACTGAAGCTTTCTTT.

V usage is TRBV5-1 and J usage is TRBJ2-7, with D possibly TRBD2 on 5 matching bases. V lost 0 bases and J lost 0, with 13 bases in between. The germline V gene encodes CDR1 SGHRS and CDR2 YFSETQ. CDR3 size: 16 residues. The CDR3 region is CASSLVSSPSSYEQYF. DNA of the CDR3: TGCGCCAGCAGCTTGGTGTCTAGCCCTAGCTCCTACGAGCAGTACTTC. Together with reference TRBV5-1 and TRBJ2-7, the CDR3 gives the full variable domain: KAGVTQTPRYLIKTRGQQVTLSCSPISGHRSVSWYQQTPGQGLQFLFEYFSETQRNKGNFPGRFSGRQFSNSRSEMNVSTLELGDSALYLCASSLVSSPSSYEQYFGPGTRLTVT.

The chain carries TRBV28 and TRBJ1-4, with TRBD1 identical over 9 bases. The germline V gene encodes CDR1 MDHEN and CDR2 SYDVKM. The CDR3 has 14 amino acids. V was clipped by 6 bases and J by 8 bases; unmatched bases: 7. The CDR3 nucleotides are TGTGCCAGCAGCCCGGGACAGGGCTGGGAAAAACTGTTTTTT. This encodes CASSPGQGWEKLFF.

CDR3 bases: TGTGCCAGCCTTAGCCTGGCTGCCCAGTGGCAGGATGGCTACACCTTC. Its protein product is CASLSLAAQWQDGYTF. This sequence joins TRBV27 and TRBJ1-2; D gene unclear. The V end was cut by 8 bases, the J end by 6 bases, with 25 bases between. The length of the CDR3 is 16 residues. CDR1 MNHEY and CDR2 SMNVEV come from the germline V gene (reference sequence).

The rearrangement joins TRBV6-5 to TRBJ2-3; D tentatively reads TRBD1 or TRBD2 (5 bases each). The germline V gene encodes CDR1 MNHEY and CDR2 SVGAGI. V lost 6 bases, J lost 7 bases, and 20 bases lay in between. The CDR3 contains 15 residues. The CDR3 is CASSRSGRSVNTQYF. CDR3 coding DNA: TGTGCCAGCAGCCGATCGGGACGGTCCGTCAATACGCAGTATTTT.

This chain links TRBV28 with TRBJ2-7; 8 bases align to TRBD2. V lost 5 bases and J lost 4; bases outside the gene matches: 10. The CDR3 totals 15 residues. From germline, CDR1 is MDHEN and CDR2 SYDVKM. The CDR3 DNA sequence: TGTGCCAGCAGTACCTCCACTAGCGGAATATACGAGCAGTACTTC. This encodes CASSTSTSGIYEQYF.

This clone was found once. The chain recombines TRBV28 with TRBJ2-1; 7 bases agree with TRBD2. The CDR3 runs 15 residues. With 8 bases clipped from V and 3 bases from J, the junction kept 10 bases outside the gene matches. Germline V gives CDR1 MDHEN, CDR2 SYDVKM. The CDR3 DNA reads as TGTGCCAGCGAACCCACGGCGGGAGACTACAATGAGCAGTTCTTC. Amino acid sequence: CASEPTAGDYNEQFF.

The chain is built from TRBV7-9 and TRBJ1-1; no firm D call. V was pared by 4 bases and J by 6 bases, with 21 bases between. Germline lookup yields CDR1 SEHNR and CDR2 FQNEAQ (reference sequence). The CDR3 sequence is 16 residues long. The CDR3 sequence is CASSSALISPEAEAFF. The CDR3, as DNA: TGTGCCAGCAGCTCGGCATTAATTTCTCCGGAGGCTGAAGCTTTCTTT.

J is TRBJ2-1 and V is TRBV4-1; 8 bases line up with TRBD1. This CDR3 is built from 14 residues. V gave up 5 bases and J gave up 10 bases; unmatched junction bases: 10. Germline CDR1 reads MGHRA; CDR2 reads YSYEKL. The CDR3 coding sequence is TGCGCCAGCAGCTCAGAGGCAGGGGGCAGGGAGCAGTTCTTC. Protein product: CASSSEAGGREQFF.